This TCR beta chain appears in the sequencing data of a study of tissue T cells after allogeneic stem cell transplantation. The time point was: mouse harvest day 7 after allogeneic transplant. The graft held 10^6 splenic CD5+ T cells and 10^7 T-cell-depleted bone marrow cells. B6 (H2b) cells into BALB/c (H2d) mice; tissues taken at day 7 or 14. Profiling relied on immunoSEQ multiplex PCR, and the TCRdb table lists in-frame clones only, not all of them. This sample has roughly 7,200 clones, with approximately 50% found just once. The CDR3 loop spans 16 amino acids. Germline V CDR1 and CDR2: SGHSA, FRNQAP. Losses at the gene ends were 4 bases for V and 5 bases for J; bases not matched to a gene: 6. For this clone: Its antigen is as yet unknown. The gene symbols are mouse symbols. The sequenced fragment ends 1 residue before the CDR3 boundary, so the rest is inferred from the germline J gene.

Findings of the study overall: Within patients, tissue anatomy strongly shaped TCR repertoire composition. Limitations included a small, clinically heterogeneous cohort and limited sampling depth. Motif-based clustering found tissue-specific repertoire signatures shared across patients, though few clones were shared.

The source of this sequence is a female BALB/c mouse given C57BL/6 T cells with graft-versus-host disease after an allogeneic hematopoietic cell transplant. The rearrangement links TRBV16 to TRBJ2-5; TRBD2 matches at 13 bases. The sample was gut tissue. Incomplete CDR3 DNA: TGTGCAAGCAGCTCCGGACTGGGGGGGCGCATAGACACCCAGTAC. The encoded protein is CASSSGLGGRIDTQY. The entire CDR3 sequence reads CASSSGLGGRIDTQYF.